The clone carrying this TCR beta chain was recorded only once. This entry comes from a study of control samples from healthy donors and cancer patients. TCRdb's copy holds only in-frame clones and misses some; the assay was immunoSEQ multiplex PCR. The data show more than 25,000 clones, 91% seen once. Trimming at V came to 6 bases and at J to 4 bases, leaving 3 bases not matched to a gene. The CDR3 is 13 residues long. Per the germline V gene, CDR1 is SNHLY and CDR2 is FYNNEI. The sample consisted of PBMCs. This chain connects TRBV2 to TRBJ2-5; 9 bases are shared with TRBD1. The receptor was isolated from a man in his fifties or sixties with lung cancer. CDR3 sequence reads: CASRSTGGETQYF. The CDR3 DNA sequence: TGTGCCAGCAGATCGACAGGGGGAGAGACCCAGTACTTC.